The 5 T cell receptor beta chains below were found in one sample sequenced in a study of T cell responses to AZD1222 COVID-19 vaccine. Profiling relied on immunoSEQ multiplex PCR, and the TCRdb table lists in-frame clones only, not all of them. The top ten clones hold approximately 3% of a sample with some 100,000 clones, 80% to 90% of them seen once. The starting material was peripheral blood, obtained on day 0 of AZD1222 vaccination. The receptors come from an adult in good health.

The CDR3 DNA follows: TGTGCCAGCAGTTACGCTGGGGCAGAGCCGCGGGGCTACACCTTC. Translation: CASSYAGAEPRGYTF. The rearrangement uses TRBV6-5 and TRBJ1-2; TRBD1 is a possible D gene (5 bases). Trimming cost V 2 bases and J 8 bases, with 18 bases left between them. Germline V lookup: CDR1 MNHEY, CDR2 SVGAGI. The CDR3 is 15 residues long.

The rearrangement joins TRBV7-9 to TRBJ2-7; 7 nucleotides match TRBD2. CDR1 is SEHNR and CDR2 is FQNEAQ in the germline V gene (reference sequence). Trimming took 3 bases from V and 2 from J; bases not matched to a gene: 1. There are 13 residues in the CDR3. For the CDR3, the DNA is TGTGCCAGCAGCTTCGGACTAGCCTACGAGCAGTACTTC. This codes for CASSFGLAYEQYF.

CDR3 loop: CASSQGVYEQYF. CDR3 nucleotide sequence: TGTGCCAGCAGCCAAGGAGTCTACGAGCAGTACTTC. The rearrangement joins TRBV14 to TRBJ2-7; the D is unclear. CDR3 length: 12 residues. The germline V gene encodes CDR1 SGHDN and CDR2 FVKESK. Trimming left V 1 base short and J 3 bases short, with 4 bases between.

The rearrangement joins TRBV4-2 to TRBJ2-7; 12 bases are a match to TRBD2. The V and J ends lost 0 bases and 7 bases, in that order; junction bases with no gene match: 7. CDR3 length: 16 amino acids. CDR1 is LGHNA, CDR2 YNFKEQ, per germline. The CDR3 region is CASSQETSGGPWEQYF. The CDR3 nucleotides are TGTGCCAGCAGCCAAGAAACTAGCGGGGGGCCGTGGGAGCAGTACTTC.

V gene TRBV6-5 combines with J gene TRBJ2-3; 8 nucleotides align to TRBD2. Trimming cost V 8 bases and J 2 bases; bases outside gene matches: 6. The CDR3 loop spans 14 amino acids. The germline gives CDR1 MNHEY, CDR2 SVGAGI. The CDR3 is CASARGGTTDTQYF. CDR3 nucleotide sequence: TGTGCCAGCGCCCGGGGGGGGACCACAGATACGCAGTATTTT.